The 15 T cell receptor beta chains presented below share a single source sample, sequenced in a study of identical twins. MiXCR, run by TCRdb on the 5' RACE reads, gives a single entry per CDR3 protein. Of about 190,000 distinct CDR3 sequences listed, roughly 15% are singletons. These data also formed part of another study, on T cells expressing NK-cell markers.

The material sequenced was CD8+ T cells sorted from blood. Every receptor here comes from a woman between 18 and 29 years old in good health.

This clonotype was found a few times. V gene TRBV9 combines with J gene TRBJ2-3, with 9 bases matching TRBD2. J lost 2 bases, V lost 4 bases, and 5 bases had no gene match. The germline gives CDR1 SGDLS, CDR2 YYNGEE. The CDR3 loop spans 15 amino acids. The CDR3 sequence: CASSPSGAPTDTQYF. CDR3 bases: TGTGCCAGCAGCCCTAGCGGGGCGCCCACAGATACGCAGTATTTT.

The sample holds a few counts of this clonotype. V and J are TRBV12-3 or TRBV12-4 and TRBJ2-3, with TRBD2 matching 7 bases. V trimming: 8 bases; J trimming: 1 base; junction bases outside the gene matches: 9. CDR3 length: 15 residues. CDR3 sequence: CASSYGRGGTDTQYF. CDR3 nucleotide sequence: TGTGCCAGCTCTTATGGTCGGGGGGGCACAGATACGCAGTATTTT.

The gene calls are TRBV6-1 and TRBJ2-2; D unclear. CDR1 is MNHNS, CDR2 SASEGT, per germline. Deletions cut 4 bases from V and 0 bases from J, with 12 bases between. The CDR3 spans 16 residues. The CDR3 region has the DNA TGTGCCAGCAGTGGCGGCTACTTCGCGAACACCGGGGAGCTGTTTTTT. Its protein product is CASSGGYFANTGELFF.

The rearrangement uses TRBV7-9 and TRBJ2-7, with 7 bases matching TRBD2. V lost 6 bases, J lost 5 bases, and 7 bases stayed unmatched. The CDR3 has 13 residues. Germline CDR1 and CDR2: SEHNR and FQNEAQ (reference sequence). CDR3 residues: CASRVAGIDEQYF. Written as DNA, the CDR3 is TGTGCCAGCAGGGTAGCGGGTATCGACGAGCAGTACTTC.

The rearrangement joins TRBV5-7 to TRBJ2-3, with D perhaps being TRBD1 or TRBD2 (5 bases each). TRBV5-7 is noted as an ORF with a role that remains uncertain. The V gene lost 4 bases and the J gene lost 2 bases, with 11 bases spanning the gap. There are 14 residues in the CDR3. The CDR3 nucleotides read TGTGCCAGCAGCCTCTGGGGGATCACAGATACGCAGTATTTT. It encodes CASSLWGITDTQYF.

There are a few counts of this clonotype. This chain links TRBV2 with TRBJ2-7; 10 nucleotides agree with TRBD2. Per the germline V gene, CDR1 is SNHLY and CDR2 is FYNNEI. V was pared by 6 bases and J by 3 bases, with 8 bases of the junction left unmatched. The CDR3 length is 15 residues. The CDR3 here is CASREGGLAFYEQYF. The CDR3 nucleotides read TGTGCCAGCAGGGAGGGGGGACTAGCGTTCTACGAGCAGTACTTC.

This rearrangement joins TRBV6-5 to TRBJ2-2, with TRBD1 as a possible D gene (6 bases). This CDR3 is built from 14 residues. Germline V gene sequence: CDR1 MNHEY, CDR2 SVGAGI. V lost 2 bases, J lost 7 bases, and 11 bases lay in between. The CDR3 reads CASSYIQGHGELFF. The CDR3, as DNA: TGTGCCAGCAGTTACATCCAGGGGCACGGGGAGCTGTTTTTT.

The genes are TRBV2 and TRBJ1-4; D gene uncertain. Per the germline V gene, CDR1 is SNHLY and CDR2 is FYNNEI. This CDR3 is 11 amino acids long. V lost 3 bases and J 7 bases, leaving 3 bases between the germline ends. Here the CDR3 reads CASSDFEKLFF. For the CDR3, the DNA is TGTGCCAGCAGTGATTTTGAAAAACTGTTTTTT.

This clonotype was detected a few times. The chain recombines TRBV21-1 with TRBJ2-7; the D segment call TRBD1 is taken from the table without a DNA check. TRBV21-1 counts as a pseudogene. The CDR3 is 17 residues long. As DNA, the CDR3 is TGTGCCAGCAGCTCCTTGGGACAGGGAATCTTTTCCCACGAGCAGTACTTC. Its protein is CASSSLGQGIFSHEQYF.

This clonotype has a handful of counts. J is TRBJ2-7 and V is TRBV11-2, with 9 nucleotides matching TRBD1. Germline V gene lookup returns CDR1 SGHAT and CDR2 FQNNGV. Trimming removed 3 bases from V and 0 bases from J; junction bases left unmatched: 6. This CDR3 contains 16 residues. CDR3 residues: CASSFLSDRGSYEQYF. Written as DNA, the CDR3 is TGTGCCAGCAGCTTTTTATCGGACAGGGGCTCCTACGAGCAGTACTTC.

This chain uses TRBV10-3 with TRBJ1-4; 8 nucleotides line up with TRBD1. This CDR3 region has 16 residues. Germline trimming cut 2 bases from V and 10 bases from J; bases unmatched to any gene: 12. Germline V CDR1 and CDR2: ENHRY, SYGVKD. The chain's CDR3 is CAISEPSTGGAGKLFF. DNA of the CDR3: TGTGCCATCAGTGAGCCATCCACAGGGGGAGCGGGAAAACTGTTTTTT.

This clonotype was counted between two and nine times. The chain recombines TRBV15 with TRBJ2-2; the D gene is possibly TRBD1 (6 bases). Trimming removed 5 bases at V and 4 bases at J, with 14 bases between. CDR1 and CDR2 from the germline V gene are LNHNV and YYDKDF (reference sequence). This CDR3 comprises 15 residues. CDR3 amino acids: CATSAGIRGTGELFF. As DNA, the CDR3 is TGTGCCACCAGCGCAGGTATCAGGGGCACCGGGGAGCTGTTTTTT.

V and J are TRBV20-1 and TRBJ2-1; maybe TRBD2 (5 bases). V was cut by 5 bases and J by 9 bases, with 23 bases left in between. Germline V lookup: CDR1 DFQATT, CDR2 SNEGSKA (reference sequence). This CDR3 is built from 15 residues. The CDR3 DNA reads as TGCAGTGCTGGGAGCGGTGGGAGTCGCCCCACTGAGCAGTTCTTC. Its translation: CSAGSGGSRPTEQFF.

This clonotype was detected a few times. This chain connects TRBV20-1 to TRBJ2-6; 9 bases are shared with TRBD1. Germline V gives CDR1 DFQATT, CDR2 SNEGSKA (reference sequence). The CDR3 contains 15 residues. Trimming at V came to 5 bases and at J to 1 base, leaving 3 bases not matched to a gene. CDR3 sequence (DNA): TGCAGTGCTCCCGGGACAGGGTCTGGGGCCAACGTCCTGACTTTC. Translated, it gives CSAPGTGSGANVLTF.

This chain connects TRBV11-2 to TRBJ2-3; 10 bases fit TRBD2. Looked up from germline, CDR1 is SGHAT and CDR2 is FQNNGV. The CDR3 covers 17 residues. The ends lost 2 bases at V and 5 bases at J; junction bases unmatched: 10. DNA of the CDR3: TGTGCCAGCAGCTTATTCGTCACTAGCGGGGTGGGAGATACGCAGTATTTT. This sequence encodes CASSLFVTSGVGDTQYF.